This TCR beta chain was captured by sequencing in a study of shared clonotypes between healthy human individuals. Overall study findings and caveats: Represented diversity (both genetic and exposure-history) was limited by the small number of donors. Clonotype sharing among donors was expected to depend on sequencing depth.

CD45RO-negative cells were positively selected for CCR7, leaving out terminally differentiated effector memory CD45RA+ cells. V trimming: 4 bases; J trimming: 10 bases; junction bases outside the gene matches: 8. This CDR3 region has 14 residues. Germline CDR1 and CDR2: SEHNR and FQNEAQ (reference sequence). For every subset, genomic DNA was evenly distributed across several immunoSEQ plates. Assay: immunoSEQ multiplex PCR; the TCRdb copy retains only in-frame clones and omits some. The table shows about 2.1 million clones, with around 95% occurring only once. Concerning this clone: Its antigen is as yet unknown.

Sequenced material: naive CD8+ T cells from PBMCs. The chain carries TRBV7-9 and TRBJ2-1; 9 positions agree with TRBD2. The TCR originated in a man aged 18 to 30 in good health. Some clones in this sample may be carry-over from other donors' samples. This CDR3 is CASSSNNLAGEQFF. CDR3 coding DNA: TGTGCCAGCAGCTCCAATAACCTAGCGGGGGAGCAGTTCTTC.